This TCR beta chain was documented in a study of blood T cell repertoires in COVID-19. Study-level background: COVID-19 samples collected from the United States, Italy and Spain covered acute and convalescent phases. Sample material is recorded as cDNA or gDNA derived from T cells, B-cell-depleted T cells, or PBMCs.

Authors' data handling: By means of reference gene primer amplification, nucleated cell counts were estimated. Sequencing was performed with immunoSEQ multiplex PCR; in TCRdb, only in-frame clones are kept and a portion is missing. V and J calls and clone size are copied from that table; D and trimming were computed from the DNA. The data contain about 200,000 clones, just under 85% of them seen just once; the ten biggest clones take up approximately 8%. The TCR was taken from a woman in her fifties or sixties with active or convalescent COVID-19. Source material: peripheral blood.

The CDR3 spells CASVGTGHEKLFF. DNA for the CDR3: TGTGCCAGCGTCGGGACAGGGCATGAAAAACTGTTTTTT. The chain links TRBV2 to TRBJ1-4; 9 positions match TRBD1. CDR3 size: 13 residues. J was trimmed by 6 bases and V by 8 bases; bases with no gene match: 4. CDR1 and CDR2 from the germline V gene are SNHLY and FYNNEI. The full variable domain, in which reference TRBV2 and TRBJ1-4 provide the parts outside the CDR3, is EPEVTQTPSHQVTQMGQEVILRCVPISNHLYFYWYRQILGQKVEFLVSFYNNEISEKSEIFDDQFSVERPDGSNFTLKIRSTKLEDSAMYFCASVGTGHEKLFFGSGTQLSVL.